The rows below give T cell receptor beta chains drawn from one sample of a study of beta chain features in type 1 diabetes. The protocol was immunoSEQ multiplex PCR, while the TCRdb copy is restricted to in-frame clones and leaves out a portion. The sample lists approximately 46,000 clones; around 45% were seen once. Sequencing input: stem cell memory CD4+ T cells from blood. These receptors all stem from a man younger than 45 with type 1 diabetes. Each CDR3 is given with its conserved first and last residue.

>TRBJ2-7|TRBV6-6
CASSPGTGVYEQYF
>TRBJ1-4|TRBV28
CASSDRALGEKLFF
>TRBJ1-1|TRBV5-1
CASRYGTENTEAFF
>TRBJ1-1|TRBV28
CASPPSRGDTEAFF
>TRBJ2-1|TRBV5-1
CASSLAPAGVNEQFF
>TRBJ2-1|TRBV18
CASSPPMGGRTNNEQFF
>TRBJ1-5|TRBV28
CASSLTDSYQPQHF
>TRBJ2-3|TRBV10-3
CAISESGLAGTRTDTQYF
>TRBJ2-1|TRBV4-2
CASSRRRTSGLRTDYNEQFF
>TRBJ2-7|TRBV5-1
CASSLDGTTYEQYF
>TRBJ1-2|TRBV7-2
CASSLDPISGYTF
>TRBJ2-6|TRBV7-2
CASCYFLSSGANVLTF
>TRBJ2-1|TRBV5-1
CASSSGLAGNNEQFF